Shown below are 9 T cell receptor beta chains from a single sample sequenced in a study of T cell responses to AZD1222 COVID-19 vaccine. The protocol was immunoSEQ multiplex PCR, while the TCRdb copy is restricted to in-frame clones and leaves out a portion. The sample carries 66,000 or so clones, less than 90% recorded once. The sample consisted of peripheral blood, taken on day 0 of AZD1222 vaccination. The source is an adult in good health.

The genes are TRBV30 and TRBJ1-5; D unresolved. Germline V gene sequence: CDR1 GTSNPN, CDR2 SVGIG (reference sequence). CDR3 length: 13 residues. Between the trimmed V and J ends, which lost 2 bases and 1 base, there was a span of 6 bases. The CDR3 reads CAWSSGSNQPQHF. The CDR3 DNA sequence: TGTGCCTGGAGTTCGGGGAGCAATCAGCCCCAGCATTTT. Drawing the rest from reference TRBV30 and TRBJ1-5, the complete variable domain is SQTIHQWPATLVQPVGSPLSLECTVEGTSNPNLYWYRQAAGRGLQLLFYSVGIGQISSEVPQNLSASRPQDRQFILSSKKLLLSDSGFYLCAWSSGSNQPQHFGDGTRLSIL.

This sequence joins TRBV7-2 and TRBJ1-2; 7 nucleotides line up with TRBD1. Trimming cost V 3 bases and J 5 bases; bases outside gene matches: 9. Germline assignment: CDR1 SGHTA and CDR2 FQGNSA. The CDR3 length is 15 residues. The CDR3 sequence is CASSLAGGGSYGYTF. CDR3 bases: TGTGCCAGCAGCTTGGCAGGGGGTGGTTCATATGGCTACACCTTC.

The CDR3 is CASSLGRAGYNSPLHF. The CDR3 DNA reads as TGTGCCAGCAGCCTGGGGAGGGCCGGCTATAATTCACCCCTCCACTTT. The rearrangement joins TRBV28 to TRBJ1-6; D gene uncertain. The V end was cut by 6 bases, the J end by 3 bases, with 15 bases between. Germline V gives CDR1 MDHEN, CDR2 SYDVKM. The CDR3 totals 16 residues.

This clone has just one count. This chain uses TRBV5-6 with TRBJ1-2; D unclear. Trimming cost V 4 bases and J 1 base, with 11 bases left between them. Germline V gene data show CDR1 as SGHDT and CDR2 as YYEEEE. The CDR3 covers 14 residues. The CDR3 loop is CASSTGWVNYGYTF. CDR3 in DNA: TGTGCCAGCAGCACTGGATGGGTTAACTATGGCTACACCTTC. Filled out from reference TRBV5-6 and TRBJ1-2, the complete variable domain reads DAGVTQSPTHLIKTRGQQVTLRCSPKSGHDTVSWYQQALGQGPQFIFQYYEEEERQRGNFPDRFSGHQFPNYSSELNVNALLLGDSALYLCASSTGWVNYGYTFGSGTRLTVV.

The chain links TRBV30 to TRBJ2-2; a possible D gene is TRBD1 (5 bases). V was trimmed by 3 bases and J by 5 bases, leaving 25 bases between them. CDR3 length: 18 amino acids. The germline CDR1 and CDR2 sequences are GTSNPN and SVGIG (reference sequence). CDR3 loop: CAWSDGQGFVYLTGELFF. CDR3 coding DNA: TGTGCCTGGAGCGATGGGCAGGGCTTCGTATACTTGACCGGGGAGCTGTTTTTT.

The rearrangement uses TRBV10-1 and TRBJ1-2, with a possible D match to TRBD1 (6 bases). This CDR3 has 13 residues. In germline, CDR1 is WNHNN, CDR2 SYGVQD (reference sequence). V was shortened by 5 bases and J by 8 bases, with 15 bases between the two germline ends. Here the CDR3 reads CASSPFTGNGYTF. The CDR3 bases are TGCGCCAGCAGTCCCTTCACAGGGAACGGCTACACCTTC.

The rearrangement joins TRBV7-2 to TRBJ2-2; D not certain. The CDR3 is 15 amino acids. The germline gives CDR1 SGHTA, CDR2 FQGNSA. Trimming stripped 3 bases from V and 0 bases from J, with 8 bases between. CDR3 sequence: CASSLMLTNTGELFF. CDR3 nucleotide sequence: TGTGCCAGCAGCTTGATGCTTACGAACACCGGGGAGCTGTTTTTT.

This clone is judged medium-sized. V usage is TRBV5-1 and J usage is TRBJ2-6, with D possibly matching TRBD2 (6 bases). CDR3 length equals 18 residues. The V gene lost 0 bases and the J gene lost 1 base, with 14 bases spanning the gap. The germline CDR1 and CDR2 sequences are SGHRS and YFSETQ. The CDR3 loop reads CASSLEAGRRSGANVLTF. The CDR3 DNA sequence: TGCGCCAGCAGCTTGGAAGCAGGGAGGAGGTCTGGGGCCAACGTCCTGACTTTC.

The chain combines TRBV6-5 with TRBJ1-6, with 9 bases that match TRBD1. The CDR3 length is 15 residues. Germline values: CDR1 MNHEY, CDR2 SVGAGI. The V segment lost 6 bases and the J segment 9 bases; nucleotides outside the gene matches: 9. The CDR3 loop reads CASRMDRGGISPLHF. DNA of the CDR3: TGTGCCAGCAGAATGGACAGGGGAGGTATTTCACCCCTCCACTTT.